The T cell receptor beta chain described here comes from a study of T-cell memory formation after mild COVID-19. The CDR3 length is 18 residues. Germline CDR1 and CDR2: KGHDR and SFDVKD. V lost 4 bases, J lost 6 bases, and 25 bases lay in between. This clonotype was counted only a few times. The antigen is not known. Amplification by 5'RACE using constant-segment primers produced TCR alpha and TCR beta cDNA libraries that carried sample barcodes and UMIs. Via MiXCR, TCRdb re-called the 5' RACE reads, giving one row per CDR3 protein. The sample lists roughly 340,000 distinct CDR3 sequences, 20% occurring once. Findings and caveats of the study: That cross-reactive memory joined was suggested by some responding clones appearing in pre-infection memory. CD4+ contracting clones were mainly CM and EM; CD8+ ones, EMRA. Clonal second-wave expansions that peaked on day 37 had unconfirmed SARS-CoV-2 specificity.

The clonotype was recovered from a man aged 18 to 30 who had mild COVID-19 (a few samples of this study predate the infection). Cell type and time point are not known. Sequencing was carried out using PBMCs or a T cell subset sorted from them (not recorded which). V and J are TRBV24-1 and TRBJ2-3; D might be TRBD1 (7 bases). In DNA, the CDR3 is TGTGCCACCAGTGACCGCGGGACAGACACCCAGGGAGCGGATACGCAGTATTTT. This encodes CATSDRGTDTQGADTQYF.